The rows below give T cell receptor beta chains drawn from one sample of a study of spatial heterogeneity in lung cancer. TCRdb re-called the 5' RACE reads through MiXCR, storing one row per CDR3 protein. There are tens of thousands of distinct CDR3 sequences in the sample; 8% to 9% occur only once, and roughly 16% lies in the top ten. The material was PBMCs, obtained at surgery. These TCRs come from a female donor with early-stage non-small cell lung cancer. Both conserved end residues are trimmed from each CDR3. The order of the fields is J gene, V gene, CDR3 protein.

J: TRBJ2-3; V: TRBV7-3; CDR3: ASSPAGVDTQY
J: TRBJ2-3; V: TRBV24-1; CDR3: ATSDPSNRGTDTQY
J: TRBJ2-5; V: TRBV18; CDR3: ASSPRTSSETQY
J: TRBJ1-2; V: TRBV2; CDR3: ASSPNVGYT
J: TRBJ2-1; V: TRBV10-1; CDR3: ASSEWAGGGEQF
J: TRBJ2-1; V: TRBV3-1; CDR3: ASSQTLHEQF
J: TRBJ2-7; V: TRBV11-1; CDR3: ASSPRQGTYEQY
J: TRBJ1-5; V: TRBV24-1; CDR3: ATSDGQGLGQPQH
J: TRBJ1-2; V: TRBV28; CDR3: ASRKIDSLYGYT
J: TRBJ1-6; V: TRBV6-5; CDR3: ASSMVEGSPLH
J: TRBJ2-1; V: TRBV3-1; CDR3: ASSQAGGSNEQF
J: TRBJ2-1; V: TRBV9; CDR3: ASRRLAAHSSYNEQF
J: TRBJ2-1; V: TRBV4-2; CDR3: ASSQDSAVGLSYNEQL
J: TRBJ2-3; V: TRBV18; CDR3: ASSQTSGRGTDTQY
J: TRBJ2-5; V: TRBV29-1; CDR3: SVERQGDQETQY
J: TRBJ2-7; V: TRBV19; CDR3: ASSLSGYEQY
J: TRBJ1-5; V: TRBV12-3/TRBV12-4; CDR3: ASSGVGGGNQPQH
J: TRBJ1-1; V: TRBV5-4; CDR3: ASSLGGPDSHTEAF
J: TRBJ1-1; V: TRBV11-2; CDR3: ASSLVRGHTEAF
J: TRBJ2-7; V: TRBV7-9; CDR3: ASSLDPQDSYEQY
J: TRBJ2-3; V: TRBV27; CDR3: ASSPGTWPQY
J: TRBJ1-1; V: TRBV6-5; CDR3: ASSYTAPNTEAF
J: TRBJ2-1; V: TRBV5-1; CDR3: ASSFGQVRVNEQF
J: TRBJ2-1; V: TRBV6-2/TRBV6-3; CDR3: ASSYGDSGNEQF
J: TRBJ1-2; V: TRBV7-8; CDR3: ASSARQGRNYGYT
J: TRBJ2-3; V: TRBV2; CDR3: ASSESSGADTQY
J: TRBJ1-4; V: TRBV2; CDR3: ASSEIRLGTNEKLF
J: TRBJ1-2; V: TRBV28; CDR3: ASRPTGWTDGYT
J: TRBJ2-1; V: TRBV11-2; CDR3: ASSFLAGGRPEQF
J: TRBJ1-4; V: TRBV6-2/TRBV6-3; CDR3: ASSYRSGETNEKLF
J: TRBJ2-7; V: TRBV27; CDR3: ASSLSQGVGYEQY
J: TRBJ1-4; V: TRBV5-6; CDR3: ASSLGGTGGNEKLF
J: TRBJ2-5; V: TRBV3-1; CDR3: ASRQETQY
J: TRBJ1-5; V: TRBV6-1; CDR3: ASTDSNQPQH
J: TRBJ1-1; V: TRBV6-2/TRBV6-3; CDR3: ASSYSTELGAEAF
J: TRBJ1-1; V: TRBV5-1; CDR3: ASSVQGGRGPGTEAF
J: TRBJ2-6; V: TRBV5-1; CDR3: ASSTGRGPDSGANVLT
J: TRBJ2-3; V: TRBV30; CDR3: AWDRASTDTQY
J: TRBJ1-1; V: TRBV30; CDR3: ACSRRGRNTEAF
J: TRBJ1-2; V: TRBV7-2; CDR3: ASSLSYGYT
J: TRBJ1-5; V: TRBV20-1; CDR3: SARGNSNQPQH
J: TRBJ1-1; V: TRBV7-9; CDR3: ASSDLNEAF
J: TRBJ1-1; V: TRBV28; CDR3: ASAGIFNTEAF
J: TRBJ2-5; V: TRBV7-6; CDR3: ASSLETGEGTQY
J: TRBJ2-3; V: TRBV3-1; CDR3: ASSGGYTDTQY
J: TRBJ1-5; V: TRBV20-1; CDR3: SASRGQGNQPQH
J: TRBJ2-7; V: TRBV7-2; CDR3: ASSRVTSGPRGYEQY
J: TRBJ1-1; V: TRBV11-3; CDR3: ASSLEIQGTEAF
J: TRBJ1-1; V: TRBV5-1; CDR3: ASSPDRGSEAF
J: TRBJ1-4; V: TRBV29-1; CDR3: SVASQGTNEKLF
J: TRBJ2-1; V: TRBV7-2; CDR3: ASSLKGTSGDNEQF
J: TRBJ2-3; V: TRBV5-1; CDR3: ASSLEASGSTDTQY
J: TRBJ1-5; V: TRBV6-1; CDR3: ASSGRPGAGNMSNQPQH
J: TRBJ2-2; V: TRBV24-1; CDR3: ATSRTGTGELF
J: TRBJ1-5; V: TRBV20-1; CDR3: SARAGGGDNQPQH
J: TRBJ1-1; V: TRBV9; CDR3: ASSGGDRGNTEAF
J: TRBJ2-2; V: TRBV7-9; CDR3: ASSLGTNVAGELF
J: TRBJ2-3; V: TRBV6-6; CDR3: AGRAGETDTQY
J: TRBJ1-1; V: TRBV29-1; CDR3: SVEGRGRVGF